The text below deals with one T cell receptor beta chain. For sequencing, patients were chosen who had shown expansion of CD8+CD57+ cells by flow cytometry. The CDR3 contains 13 residues. Deletions cut 7 bases from V and 2 bases from J, with 11 bases between. Germline V gene lookup returns CDR1 SEHNR and CDR2 FQNEAQ (reference sequence). This sample is part of a study of CD8+CD57+ T cells in acquired aplastic anemia. TCR beta VDJ and CDR3 profiling used genomic DNA as template. TCRdb itself ran the reads through MiXCR, one entry per CDR3 protein. The data contain about 160,000 distinct CDR3 sequences, 70% to 80% of them singletons.

The rearrangement joins TRBV7-9 to TRBJ1-2; unclear D gene. The clonotype comes from a human donor with aplastic anemia. The sample consisted of sorted CD4+, CD8+, or CD8+CD57+ T cells (not recorded which) from PBMCs. The DNA of the CDR3 is TGTGCCAGCAACCAAGGTTTGAACTATGGCTACACCTTC. It is translated as CASNQGLNYGYTF.